This T cell receptor beta chain was sequenced for a study of Ad26.COV2.S vaccination and SARS-CoV-2 variants. Comments on this clone: The antigen is undetermined.

Whole-study findings and limits: Vaccine and placebo groups showed comparable non-spike TCR breadth. Substantial response breadth was reportedly seen for spike-specific CD8+ and CD4+ T cells after vaccination. Ad26.COV2.S recipients had broader spike-specific TCRs (P = 0.0014).

The CDR3 contains 15 residues. The V end lost 0 bases, the J end lost 3 bases, and 12 bases lay between the germline ends. The germline V gene has CDR1 MNHEY and CDR2 SVGAGI. Repertoires were generated with immunoSEQ multiplex PCR, while TCRdb's copy carries only in-frame clones and drops some. The sample has some 180,000 clones, 87% seen once. The V and J genes are TRBV6-5 and TRBJ2-7, with TRBD2 as a possible D gene (7 bases). The TCR originated in a human donor who had recovered from COVID-19. Sequenced material: peripheral blood, taken after recovery from COVID-19. Here the CDR3 reads CASSYSRGPYYEQYF. The CDR3 DNA reads TGTGCCAGCAGTTACTCGCGGGGGCCCTACTACGAGCAGTACTTC.